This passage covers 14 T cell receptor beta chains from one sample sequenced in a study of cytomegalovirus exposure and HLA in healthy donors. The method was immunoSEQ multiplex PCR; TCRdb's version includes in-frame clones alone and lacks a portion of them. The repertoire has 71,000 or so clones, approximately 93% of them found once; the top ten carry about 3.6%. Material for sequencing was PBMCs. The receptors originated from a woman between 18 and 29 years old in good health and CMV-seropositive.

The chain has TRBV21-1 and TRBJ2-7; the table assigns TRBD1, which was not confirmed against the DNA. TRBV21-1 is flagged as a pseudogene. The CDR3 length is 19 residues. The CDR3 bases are TGTGCCAGCAGCAAAGCAGTGGAGGCCCTGGACAGGGGATCCTACGAGCAGTACTTC. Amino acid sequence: CASSKAVEALDRGSYEQYF.

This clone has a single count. CDR3 in DNA: TGCAGCGTCCTTGGACTAGCGGGGGCCTACAATGAGCAGTTCTTC. This codes for CSVLGLAGAYNEQFF. This chain connects TRBV29-1 to TRBJ2-1, with 13 bases that match TRBD2. The V segment lost 6 bases and the J segment 2 bases; nucleotides outside the gene matches: 4. The CDR3 loop spans 15 amino acids. CDR1 is SQVTM, CDR2 ANQGSEA, per germline.

CDR3 coding DNA: TGTGCCAGCAGCCCTGCCGTTGAGAGCACAGATACGCAGTATTTT. Translating gives CASSPAVESTDTQYF. V is TRBV11-3 and J is TRBJ2-3; no clear D gene. The CDR3 length is 15 residues. The V gene lost 5 bases and the J gene lost 0 bases, with 12 bases spanning the gap. Germline-derived CDR1 and CDR2 are SGHNT and YENEEA.

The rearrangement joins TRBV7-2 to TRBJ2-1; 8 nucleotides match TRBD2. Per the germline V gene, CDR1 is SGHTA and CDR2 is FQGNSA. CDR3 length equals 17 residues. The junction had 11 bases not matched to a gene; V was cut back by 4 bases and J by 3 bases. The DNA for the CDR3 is TGTGCCAGCAGCTCCTCGAGACTAGCGAGATTCTACAATGAGCAGTTCTTC. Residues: CASSSSRLARFYNEQFF.

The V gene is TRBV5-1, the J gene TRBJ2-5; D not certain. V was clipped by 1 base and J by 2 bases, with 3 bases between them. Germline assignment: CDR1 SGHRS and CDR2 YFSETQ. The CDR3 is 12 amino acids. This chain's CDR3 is CASSLSQETQYF. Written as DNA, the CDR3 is TGCGCCAGCAGCTTGTCTCAAGAGACCCAGTACTTC.

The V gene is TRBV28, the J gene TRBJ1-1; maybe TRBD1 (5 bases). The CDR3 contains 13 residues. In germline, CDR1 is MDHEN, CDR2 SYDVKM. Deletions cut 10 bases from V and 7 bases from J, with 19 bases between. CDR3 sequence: CAINYLGGVEAFF. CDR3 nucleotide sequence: TGTGCCATCAATTACCTCGGGGGGGTTGAAGCTTTCTTT.

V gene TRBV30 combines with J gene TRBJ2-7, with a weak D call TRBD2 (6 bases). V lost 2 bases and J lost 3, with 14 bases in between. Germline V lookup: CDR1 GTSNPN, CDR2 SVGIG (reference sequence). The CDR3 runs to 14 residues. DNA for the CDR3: TGTGCCTGGAGTTCCCTAGCGTATGACTACGAGCAGTACTTC. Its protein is CAWSSLAYDYEQYF.

The CDR3 DNA follows: TGTGCCAGCAGCCCCACTAGCGGGCGGGCGAATGAGCAGTTCTTC. Translation gives CASSPTSGRANEQFF. The rearrangement links TRBV7-8 to TRBJ2-1; 9 bases agree with TRBD2. This CDR3 is 15 amino acids long. Germline CDR1 reads SGHVS; CDR2 reads FQNEAQ. The V and J ends lost 5 bases and 7 bases, in that order; junction bases with no gene match: 9.

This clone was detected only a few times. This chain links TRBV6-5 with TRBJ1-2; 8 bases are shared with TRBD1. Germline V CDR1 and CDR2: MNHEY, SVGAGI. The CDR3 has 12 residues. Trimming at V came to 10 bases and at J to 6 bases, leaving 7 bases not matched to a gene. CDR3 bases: TGTGCCACCGCGACAGGGGAAGATGGCTACACCTTC. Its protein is CATATGEDGYTF.

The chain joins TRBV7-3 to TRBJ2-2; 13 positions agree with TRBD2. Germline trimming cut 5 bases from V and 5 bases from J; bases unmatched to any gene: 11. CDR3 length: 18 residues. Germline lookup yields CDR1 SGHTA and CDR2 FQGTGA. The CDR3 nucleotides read TGTGCCAGCAGCACACGAGAGCTACTAGCGGGGGGGACCGGGGAGCTGTTTTTT. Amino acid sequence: CASSTRELLAGGTGELFF.

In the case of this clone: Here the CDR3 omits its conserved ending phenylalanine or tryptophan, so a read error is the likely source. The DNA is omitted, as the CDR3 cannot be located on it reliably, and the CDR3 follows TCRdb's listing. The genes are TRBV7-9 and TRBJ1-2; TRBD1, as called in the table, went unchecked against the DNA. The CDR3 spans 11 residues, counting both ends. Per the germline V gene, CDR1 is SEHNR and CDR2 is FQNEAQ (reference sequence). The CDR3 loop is CASSSTTGAAL.

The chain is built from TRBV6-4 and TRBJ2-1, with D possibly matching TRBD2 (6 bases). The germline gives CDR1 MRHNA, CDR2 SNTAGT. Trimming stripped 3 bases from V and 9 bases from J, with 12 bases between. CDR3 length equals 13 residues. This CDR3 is CASSDRRGAEQFF. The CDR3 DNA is TGTGCCAGCAGTGATCGGAGGGGCGCTGAGCAGTTCTTC.

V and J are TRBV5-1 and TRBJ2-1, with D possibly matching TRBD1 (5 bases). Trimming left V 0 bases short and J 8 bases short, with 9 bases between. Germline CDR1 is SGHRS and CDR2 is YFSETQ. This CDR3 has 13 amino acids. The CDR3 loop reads CASSLDGADEQFF. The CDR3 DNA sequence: TGCGCCAGCAGCTTGGATGGGGCCGATGAGCAGTTCTTC.

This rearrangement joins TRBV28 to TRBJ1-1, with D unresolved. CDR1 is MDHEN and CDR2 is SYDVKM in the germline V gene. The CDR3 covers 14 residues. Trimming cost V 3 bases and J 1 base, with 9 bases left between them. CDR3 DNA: TGTGCCAGCAGTTTGCCTCGACAGAACACTGAAGCTTTCTTT. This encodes CASSLPRQNTEAFF.